This T cell receptor beta chain was recovered during a study of blood T cell repertoires in COVID-19 (dated by TCRdb to the early 2020s). About the study as a whole: Samples covering the acute and convalescent phases of COVID-19 were provided by collaborators in the United States, Italy and Spain. The dataset comprised deeply sampled blood TCRbeta repertoires from subjects exposed to, actively infected with, or recovered from COVID-19. The prospective study material was composed of cDNA or gDNA derived from T cells, B-cell-depleted T cells, or PBMCs. The samples were drawn from the first 160 participants of the ongoing ImmuneRACE study and from over 950 subjects provided by 6 global collaborators. The sample metadata nearly always contained a de-identified subject ID, COVID-19 status, age in years and sex. The repertoires were released in a freely available public database intended as a resource for research on the immune response to SARS-CoV-2. Where HLA class I and class II types were available, the types were taken from metadata supplied by the sample provider, not from assay-based typing. The study at large found these results: Clinical and demographic metadata were provided uncurated, with the amount varying by source and participant.

Each collaborating institution followed its own protocols to collect whole blood in K2EDTA tubes. Collaborator samples were shipped for TCRbeta analysis as frozen whole blood, isolated PBMCs, or DNA extracted from either sample type. Of note for this clone: It lacks a known antigen. Base qualities are not at hand, and no much larger clone is one base apart.

Looking up the germline V gene yields CDR1 SGHTA and CDR2 FQGTGA. The CDR3, cysteine through phenylalanine, is 14 amino acids long. Left in the record is the CDR3 DNA by itself, 42 bases read in frame from the first base. After removal of 5 bases from V and 3 bases from J, the junction retains 4 bases not matched to a gene. TCRbeta CDR3 regions were amplified from genomic DNA using the immunoSEQ Assay, a bias-controlled multiplex PCR. As for the authors' bioinformatics: The number of nucleated cells in each sample was estimated from the amplification of reference gene primers within the assay. To quantify the absolute abundance of each unique TCRbeta CDR3 rearrangement, sequence reads were collapsed and filtered. Productive Simpson clonality was computed per sample as the square root of Simpson's diversity index over productive rearrangements. TCRdb carries this immuneACCESS record with in-frame sequences only. Its versions omit some clonotypes, under half of them owing to an unresolved V gene in the studies checked, with the rest unexplained. V, J and clone size reflect that table, while D and trimming were determined from the DNA. A total of 200,000 or so clones appear in this sample, 70% to 90% of them only once. The top ten constitute 10% of the sample.

The source is a woman older than 75 with acute or convalescent COVID-19. Here the chain combines TRBV7-3 and TRBJ1-1; TRBD1 agrees with 9 junctional bases. Sequencing input: peripheral blood. The DNA is TGTGCCAGCAGCGGGACAGGGATAGACACTGAAGCTTTCTTT. Translation gives CASSGTGIDTEAFF.